This T cell receptor beta chain was sequenced for a study of blood T cell repertoires in COVID-19. V gave up 5 bases and J gave up 8 bases; unmatched junction bases: 8. Germline V CDR1 and CDR2: MNHEY, SMNVEV (reference sequence). The CDR3 extends over 13 amino acids. Libraries were prepared by immunoSEQ multiplex PCR; TCRdb keeps only in-frame clonotypes and omits some of them. The sample has 450,000 or so clones; roughly nine tenths are singletons. This chain uses TRBV27 with TRBJ1-2; 7 nucleotides align to TRBD1. Specimen: peripheral blood. This TCR was recovered from a man aged 18 to 35 with COVID-19, enrolled during active disease. The CDR3 here is CASSPTGREGYTF. In DNA form, the CDR3 reads TGTGCCAGCAGTCCGACAGGGCGCGAGGGCTACACCTTC.